These T cell receptor beta chains were read from a single sample in a study of cytomegalovirus exposure and HLA in healthy donors. Using immunoSEQ multiplex PCR, the repertoire was profiled, and TCRdb retains in-frame clones only, with some absent. The profile shows just under 150,000 clones, roughly 87% of them singletons. Material: PBMCs. The receptors come from a man between 18 and 29 years old in good health and CMV-seropositive. Both conserved end residues are part of each CDR3. The D gene is left open where the match is weak. The size field is filled for only some rows; it gives once, few, many or a size class.

size | J | D | V | DNA | CDR3
- | TRBJ2-1 | TRBD1 | TRBV30 | TGTGCCTGGAGTGTATTGGGGGGACAGGGTATTAGAGAGCAGTTCTTC | CAWSVLGGQGIREQFF
- | TRBJ1-4 | - | TRBV5-1 | TGCGCCAGCAGCTCGGACAGACATTCAACTAATGAAAAACTGTTTTTT | CASSSDRHSTNEKLFF
- | TRBJ2-5 | TRBD1 | TRBV5-6 | TGTGCCAGCAGCCTCGGACAGGGTCGGGAGACCCAGTACTTC | CASSLGQGRETQYF
- | TRBJ1-5 | - | TRBV5-1 | TGCGCCAGCAGCCCTGGACAGTATAATCAGCCCCAGCATTTT | CASSPGQYNQPQHF
- | TRBJ2-7 | TRBD2 | TRBV6-5 | TGTGCCAGCAGTTCTAGCGGGGGCTCCTACGAGCAGTACTTC | CASSSSGGSYEQYF
- | TRBJ2-7 | - | TRBV6-5 | TGTGCCACCGGGCGGGGTCCCTACGAGCAGTACTTC | CATGRGPYEQYF
- | TRBJ2-1 | TRBD1 | TRBV11-2 | TGTGCCAGCAGCTTCGGACAGGTTCAGTTCTTC | CASSFGQVQFF
- | TRBJ1-5 | - | TRBV12-2 | TGTGCAAGTCGCCCCCGGGACAGGGACCCTTTTAGCAATCAGCCCCAGCATTTT | CASRPRDRDPFSNQPQHF
once | TRBJ2-7 | - | TRBV27 | TGTGCCAGCAGAAATCTTGGAGAGATCTCCTACGAGCAGTACTTC | CASRNLGEISYEQYF
- | TRBJ1-2 | - | TRBV27 | TGTGCCAGCAGTGACAGTCTTTATGGCTACACCTTC | CASSDSLYGYTF
once | TRBJ1-1 | TRBD1 | TRBV29-1 | TGCAGCGTCCCGGGACAGGGGGCCTCGAGGGATGAAGCTTTCTTT | CSVPGQGASRDEAFF
once | TRBJ1-5 | - | TRBV5-1 | TGCGCCAGCAGCTTGGATCAGGGAAGCAATCAGCCCCAGCATTTT | CASSLDQGSNQPQHF
- | TRBJ2-2 | - | TRBV7-3 | TGTGCCAGCAGCTTACACAAGAACACCGGGGAGCTGTTTTTT | CASSLHKNTGELFF
once | TRBJ1-5 | - | TRBV19 | TGTGCCAGTAGTTCCCAGGACTCCGGGCGGCGTCAGCCCCAGCATTTT | CASSSQDSGRRQPQHF
- | TRBJ1-2 | TRBD1 | TRBV5-4 | TGTGCCAGCAGCACACAGGGGGCAGGGATCTATGGCTACACCTTC | CASSTQGAGIYGYTF